This T cell receptor (beta chain) was recorded in a study of blood T cells in healthy people across ages. At the level of the study: Roughly one uniquely barcoded beta molecule per two T cells was captured. General study findings and limits: While age rose, TCR beta diversity per million T cells dropped in a roughly linear way.

Every sample gave at least 5 micrograms of total RNA when it was extracted. As for this clonotype: What it binds is unknown.

Primers used in a second PCR of roughly 6 to 12 cycles were a sample-barcoded 5' primer and a J-beta primer mix. TCRdb analysed the 5' RACE reads with MiXCR anew, one entry per CDR3 protein. The repertoire has about 1.5 million distinct CDR3 sequences, roughly two fifths of them found once; the top ten carry more than 4%. This TCR was recovered from a woman aged 18-29 years in good health. The material sequenced was blood.

Here the CDR3 reads CASSQGLAVYNEQYF. CDR3 sequence (DNA): TGTGCCAGCAGCCAGGGACTAGCGGTCTACAATGAGCAGTACTTC. V gene TRBV14 combines with J gene TRBJ2-5; 11 bases are shared with TRBD2. Germline CDR1 SGHDN, CDR2 FVKESK. The junction had 11 bases not matched to a gene; V was cut back by 3 bases and J by 11 bases. The CDR3 is 15 amino acids. The entire variable domain, with the rest obtained from reference TRBV14 and TRBJ2-5, is as follows: EAGVTQFPSHSVIEKGQTVTLRCDPISGHDNLYWYRRVMGKEIKFLLHFVKESKQDESGMPNNRFLAERTGGTYSTLKVQPAELEDSGVYFCASSQGLAVYNEQYFGPGTRLLVL.